One and the same sample provided the 12 T cell receptor beta chains below, sequenced in a study of shared clonotypes between healthy human individuals. Method: immunoSEQ multiplex PCR; TCRdb's copy keeps in-frame clones and lacks some. The sample shows approximately 350,000 clones, under 80% of them seen only once. Specimen: memory CD4+ T cells sorted from blood. Subset of the sample: CD45RA-negative fraction. The receptors stem from a man aged 30 to 39 in good health.

CDR3 amino acids: CASKQGPSRDEQFF. CDR3 DNA: TGTGCCAGCAAACAGGGCCCCAGCCGGGATGAGCAGTTCTTC. The chain has TRBV6-5 and TRBJ2-1; D is possibly TRBD1 (6 bases). This CDR3 has 14 amino acids. V dropped 7 bases and J dropped 8 bases, with 18 bases sitting between them. Germline V lookup: CDR1 MNHEY, CDR2 SVGAGI.

V usage is TRBV9 and J usage is TRBJ2-1; 10 bases are shared with TRBD2. This CDR3 spans 16 amino acids. Losses at the gene ends were 0 bases for V and 7 bases for J; bases not matched to a gene: 7. CDR1 is SGDLS and CDR2 is YYNGEE in the germline V gene. CDR3 region: CASSVEAGGRSNEQFF. The CDR3 nucleotides read TGTGCCAGCAGCGTAGAAGCGGGAGGGCGTAGTAATGAGCAGTTCTTC.

The gene calls are TRBV11-2 and TRBJ2-7, with 8 bases that match TRBD1. The germline V gene has CDR1 SGHAT and CDR2 FQNNGV. The CDR3 runs to 15 residues. Losses at the gene ends were 6 bases for V and 0 bases for J; bases not matched to a gene: 7. The CDR3 coding sequence is TGTGCCAGCAGGTTTGACAGGGGAGTCTCCTACGAGCAGTACTTC. It translates to CASRFDRGVSYEQYF.

The chain uses TRBV27 and TRBJ1-2; D unclear. Trimming removed 2 bases at V and 0 bases at J, with 4 bases between. The V gene's germline CDR1 is MNHEY and CDR2 SMNVEV (reference sequence). This CDR3 contains 13 residues. The CDR3 DNA reads TGTGCCAGCAGTTTAGGGCCTAACTATGGCTACACCTTC. Its protein is CASSLGPNYGYTF.

Worth noting for this clone: The same CDR3 can be traced to other DNA sequences in this sample. The gene calls are TRBV15 and TRBJ1-3, with TRBD1 matching over 9 bases. V lost 3 bases to trimming and J lost 4 bases; unmatched junction nucleotides: 7. Germline values: CDR1 LNHNV, CDR2 YYDKDF (reference sequence). The CDR3 totals 16 residues. CDR3 bases: TGTGCCACCAGCAGGGGACAGGGTGGATCCGGAAACACCATATATTTT. Translation: CATSRGQGGSGNTIYF.

The genes are TRBV10-2 and TRBJ2-7; D ambiguous. The V gene lost 5 bases and the J gene lost 2 bases, with 10 bases spanning the gap. Germline CDR1 is WSHSY and CDR2 is SAAADI. CDR3 length equals 13 residues. The CDR3 sequence is CASSRGQTYEQYF. The CDR3 DNA reads TGCGCCAGCAGTCGCGGCCAGACCTACGAGCAGTACTTC.

The chain has TRBV25-1 and TRBJ2-5, with 7 bases that match TRBD1. This CDR3 spans 14 amino acids. With 3 bases clipped from V and 5 bases from J, the junction kept 6 bases outside the gene matches. CDR1 and CDR2 (germline): MGHDK, SYGVNS. CDR3 in DNA: TGTGCCAGCAGTGACAGGGGGTACCCGGAGACCCAGTACTTC. It translates to CASSDRGYPETQYF. Full variable domain (rest looked up from reference TRBV25-1 and TRBJ2-5): EADIYQTPRYLVIGTGKKITLECSQTMGHDKMYWYQQDPGMELHLIHYSYGVNSTEKGDLSSESTVSRIRTEHFPLTLESARPSHTSQYLCASSDRGYPETQYFGPGTRLLVL.

The chain is built from TRBV19 and TRBJ2-1, with D hard to call. Germline V gene lookup returns CDR1 LNHDA and CDR2 SQIVND (reference sequence). This CDR3 is built from 15 residues. The V end lost 4 bases, the J end lost 4 bases, and 14 bases lay between the germline ends. This chain's CDR3 is CASSSVFQRYNEQFF. The CDR3 DNA follows: TGTGCCAGTAGTAGTGTCTTTCAAAGATACAATGAGCAGTTCTTC.

The sample holds one count of this clone. The chain employs TRBV6-1 and TRBJ2-5, with D tentatively TRBD2 (6 bases). V dropped 6 bases and J dropped 4 bases, with 12 bases sitting between them. Per germline, CDR1 MNHNS and CDR2 SASEGT. This CDR3 region has 13 residues. The CDR3 region has the DNA TGTGCCAGCAGGCGTGGGGGAGGAGAGACCCAGTACTTC. This gives the protein CASRRGGGETQYF.

The genes are TRBV20-1 and TRBJ2-7; D not resolved. Germline loops: CDR1 DFQATT, CDR2 SNEGSKA (reference sequence). The CDR3 spans 11 residues. The V and J ends lost 6 bases and 2 bases respectively, with 8 bases between them. The CDR3 nucleotides read TGCAGTGCAAACAATCCCTACGAGCAGTACTTC. It specifies CSANNPYEQYF.

The chain combines TRBV10-3 with TRBJ2-3, with TRBD2 matching over 10 bases. This CDR3 has 18 amino acids. After removal of 0 bases from V and 5 bases from J, the junction contained 11 bases not matched to a gene. Looked up from germline, CDR1 is ENHRY and CDR2 is SYGVKD. The CDR3 DNA reads TGTGCCATCAGTGAGTCATCGGTCAGCGGGAGGGCCGTAGATACGCAGTATTTT. It yields the protein CAISESSVSGRAVDTQYF.

The rearrangement links TRBV14 to TRBJ2-5; 10 positions agree with TRBD2. The CDR3 contains 17 residues. CDR1 is SGHDN and CDR2 is FVKESK in the germline V gene. Unmatched junction bases numbered 13, after V lost 4 bases and J lost 5 bases. The CDR3 coding sequence is TGTGCCAGCAGCCGACTCCTGTCTAGCGGGAGAGCGGAGACCCAGTACTTC. Translated, it gives CASSRLLSSGRAETQYF.